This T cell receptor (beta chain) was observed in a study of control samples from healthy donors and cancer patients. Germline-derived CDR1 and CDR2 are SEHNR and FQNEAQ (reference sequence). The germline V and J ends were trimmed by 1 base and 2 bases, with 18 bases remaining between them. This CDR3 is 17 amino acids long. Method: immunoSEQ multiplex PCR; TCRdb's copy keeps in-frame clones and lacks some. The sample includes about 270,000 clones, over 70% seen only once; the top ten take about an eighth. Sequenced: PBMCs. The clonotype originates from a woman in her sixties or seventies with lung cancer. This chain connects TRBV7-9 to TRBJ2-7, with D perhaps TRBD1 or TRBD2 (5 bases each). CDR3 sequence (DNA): TGTGCCAGCAGCTTAGGTGCGACGGGACGTAGGACCTACGAGCAGTACTTC. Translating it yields CASSLGATGRRTYEQYF.